This T cell receptor beta chain derives from a study of circulating and synovial CD4+ cells in juvenile arthritis (dated by TCRdb to the mid-2010s). Study-wide context: Within each patient, the study compared the TCRbeta CDR3 repertoires of three groups: circulating HLA-DR+ CD4 T cells, bulk blood CD4 T cells, and synovial CD4 T cells. The goal of the repertoire sequencing was to confirm that synovial clonotypes were enriched in a circulating synovial-like CD4 T cell subset.

Library generation was performed with the immunoSEQ multiplex PCR assay. TCRbeta CDR3 sequencing was performed as a commercial service by an external provider. The study's own analysis went as follows. Productive nucleotide sequences and amino acid sequences obtained through in silico translation were used in the analyses. Diversity was measured as Renyi entropy over a range of alpha values, and the median of 200 repeated subsamples was taken to equalise sample size. Pairwise repertoire distance was calculated as one minus the Chao-modified Jaccard index to correct for under-sampling and was used for clustering. Frequency-weighted overlap with synovial clonotypes was computed over 200 sample sizes, 200 draws without replacement each, and reported at the smaller sample's size. The source is immuneACCESS, and TCRdb retained only in-frame sequences with V and J called. Part of the clones is not carried over; for the studies checked, unresolved V genes explain less than half of this, and the remainder is unexplained. The DNA was the basis for D and trimming; V, J and clone size are from that table. The sample profile shows 30,000 to 40,000 clones; roughly 95% of them were found once. Of the sample, 0.55% to 0.85% falls within the top ten clones.

Overall study outcomes, separate from this receptor: Because overlap with synovium rose as sequencing depth increased, the measured fractions of shared clonotypes likely underestimated the overlap of the full repertoire. CPL and bulk blood CD4 samples differed in T cell genome counts by at least an order of magnitude, so sample-size effects were addressed. Circulating pathogenic-like lymphocytes clustered together with synovial T cells, and compared with bulk blood, the circulating pathogenic-like lymphocytes shared a substantially higher fraction of CDR3 sequences with synovium. Compared with bulk blood CD4 repertoires, both the synovial and the circulating pathogenic-like lymphocyte repertoires were less diverse, and some CPL samples were as oligoclonal as synovium. No difference between circulating pathogenic-like lymphocytes and bulk blood T cells was detected by traditional Vbeta family usage analysis.

The sequenced samples were obtained from patients with active juvenile idiopathic arthritis. Sorting was carried out immediately after cells were thawed, and dead cells were excluded with Live/Dead Fixable Near-IR Stain. On this clone itself: Its antigen is unknown. No much larger clone is present one base from it, and per-base qualities are unavailable.

V and J are truncated by 4 bases and 4 bases respectively, leaving an intervening sequence of 16 bases. The CDR3 covers 15 residues, taking in both the cysteine and the phenylalanine. The entry retains the CDR3 DNA only, 45 bases that are in frame from base 1. Per the germline V gene, SNHLY is the CDR1 and FYNNEI is the CDR2. The receptor was derived from a human donor with juvenile idiopathic arthritis. The sample taken for sequencing was CD4+ T cells from blood. This receptor chain uses TRBV2 and TRBJ2-5; the D gene is possibly TRBD1, with 5 bases matching. The CDR3 region has the sequence CASSAAGSPRETQYF. The bases are TGTGCCAGCAGTGCGGCAGGGTCCCCCAGAGAGACCCAGTACTTC.